These T cell receptor beta chains were read from a single sample in a study of blood T cell repertoires in COVID-19. Clones were read by immunoSEQ multiplex PCR, and TCRdb kept only the in-frame ones, dropping some. The repertoire holds 270,000 or so clones, more than 65% seen once, with about 3.4% in the top ten. The sample comprised peripheral blood. Source of these receptors: a woman under 30 with acute or convalescent COVID-19. CDR3s include the opening cysteine and the closing phenylalanine or tryptophan. D genes are given only for firm matches. Size is stated for part of the rows, as once, few or many counts, or as a class when the clone is expanded.

v_call: TRBV3-1/TRBV3-2; d_call: TRBD2; j_call: TRBJ2-2; clone_size: NA; cdr3_nt: TGTGCCAGCAGCCATATCCTAGCGGCAGGACGTGGCGGGGAGCTGTTTTTT; cdr3_aa: CASSHILAAGRGGELFF
v_call: TRBV7-9; d_call: NA; j_call: TRBJ2-1; clone_size: NA; cdr3_nt: TGTGCCAGCAGCCCCCAGGCCTTGGACAATGAGCAGTTCTTC; cdr3_aa: CASSPQALDNEQFF
v_call: TRBV18; d_call: TRBD1; j_call: TRBJ1-4; clone_size: once; cdr3_nt: TGTGCCAGCTCACCCCTGTCGGGACAGGGGGAAAAACTGTTTTTT; cdr3_aa: CASSPLSGQGEKLFF
v_call: TRBV9; d_call: NA; j_call: TRBJ1-6; clone_size: NA; cdr3_nt: TGTGCCAGCAGCCTCGGGGGGGGTATGTATTCACCCCTCCACTTT; cdr3_aa: CASSLGGGMYSPLHF
v_call: TRBV28; d_call: NA; j_call: TRBJ2-4; clone_size: once; cdr3_nt: TGTGCCAGCAGTACCCCGGGTTTCGTCAAAAACATTCAGTACTTC; cdr3_aa: CASSTPGFVKNIQYF
v_call: TRBV5-1; d_call: TRBD1; j_call: TRBJ2-7; clone_size: NA; cdr3_nt: TGCGCCAGCGCCGTTTCTCCAGGGACAGGCGACTACGAGCAGTACTTC; cdr3_aa: CASAVSPGTGDYEQYF
v_call: TRBV5-4; d_call: TRBD2; j_call: TRBJ2-7; clone_size: NA; cdr3_nt: TGTGCCAGCAGCCAGGGACTAGCGGGAGGGTTTAACTACGAGCAGTACTTC; cdr3_aa: CASSQGLAGGFNYEQYF
v_call: TRBV7-6; d_call: TRBD2; j_call: TRBJ2-3; clone_size: NA; cdr3_nt: TGTGCCAGCAGCAAACGACTAGCTGGGGGCACAGATACGCAGTATTTT; cdr3_aa: CASSKRLAGGTDTQYF
v_call: TRBV11-3; d_call: NA; j_call: TRBJ2-1; clone_size: few; cdr3_nt: TGTGCCAGCAGCTTAGACAGTAGAGCAGGTGAGCAGTTCTTC; cdr3_aa: CASSLDSRAGEQFF
v_call: TRBV30; d_call: NA; j_call: TRBJ2-7; clone_size: NA; cdr3_nt: TGTGCCTGGAGCCCGACAGGAACCTACGAGCAGTACTTC; cdr3_aa: CAWSPTGTYEQYF
v_call: TRBV19; d_call: NA; j_call: TRBJ2-1; clone_size: NA; cdr3_nt: TGTGCCAGTAGTCGTCAGGTCCGGGGGGAGCAGTTCTTC; cdr3_aa: CASSRQVRGEQFF
v_call: TRBV9; d_call: TRBD2; j_call: TRBJ2-7; clone_size: NA; cdr3_nt: TGTGCCAGCAGCCCAACCCTAGCGGGCCGAACCTACGAGCAGTACTTC; cdr3_aa: CASSPTLAGRTYEQYF
v_call: TRBV24-1; d_call: NA; j_call: TRBJ2-1; clone_size: NA; cdr3_nt: TGTGCCACCAGAGGCGGGAACTACAATGAGCAGTTCTTC; cdr3_aa: CATRGGNYNEQFF
v_call: TRBV3-1/TRBV3-2; d_call: NA; j_call: TRBJ2-5; clone_size: few; cdr3_nt: TGTGCCAGCAGCCGCGACGGTTCGGGGAGCATCGAGACCCAGTACTTC; cdr3_aa: CASSRDGSGSIETQYF
v_call: TRBV7-9; d_call: NA; j_call: TRBJ1-2; clone_size: NA; cdr3_nt: TGTGCCAGCAGATTAAGAGAAGACTATGGCTACACCTTC; cdr3_aa: CASRLREDYGYTF
v_call: TRBV4-3; d_call: TRBD1; j_call: TRBJ2-7; clone_size: NA; cdr3_nt: TGCGCCAGCAGCCCCAGGGGGACCTACGAGCAGTACTTC; cdr3_aa: CASSPRGTYEQYF
v_call: TRBV7-3; d_call: TRBD1; j_call: TRBJ2-1; clone_size: NA; cdr3_nt: TGTGCCAGCAGCAAAACCGGCCAGGGGGCGCGTTACAATGAGCAGTTCTTC; cdr3_aa: CASSKTGQGARYNEQFF
v_call: TRBV15; d_call: NA; j_call: TRBJ2-5; clone_size: NA; cdr3_nt: TGTGCCACCAGCAGAGATCTAGGGACAAAGTCCGGGGAGACCCAGTACTTC; cdr3_aa: CATSRDLGTKSGETQYF
v_call: TRBV14; d_call: TRBD2; j_call: TRBJ2-3; clone_size: NA; cdr3_nt: TGTGCCAGCAGCCCCTTCCGGACTAGCGGAAGCACAGATACGCAGTATTTT; cdr3_aa: CASSPFRTSGSTDTQYF
v_call: TRBV19; d_call: TRBD1; j_call: TRBJ2-1; clone_size: NA; cdr3_nt: TGTGCCAGTAGCACAGGGGGCAATGAGCAGTTCTTC; cdr3_aa: CASSTGGNEQFF
v_call: TRBV9; d_call: TRBD1; j_call: TRBJ2-7; clone_size: NA; cdr3_nt: TGTGCCAGCAGCGTAGGGACAGGGGGCGGGAGCTCCTACGAGCAGTACTTC; cdr3_aa: CASSVGTGGGSSYEQYF
v_call: TRBV13; d_call: TRBD2; j_call: TRBJ2-3; clone_size: NA; cdr3_nt: TGTGCCAGCAGCTTAGCGGGAGGAGGAGGCACAGATACGCAGTATTTT; cdr3_aa: CASSLAGGGGTDTQYF
v_call: TRBV11-2; d_call: TRBD2; j_call: TRBJ2-1; clone_size: NA; cdr3_nt: TGTGCCAGCAGCTTAGGGGGGGGCTCCTACAATGAGCAGTTCTTC; cdr3_aa: CASSLGGGSYNEQFF
v_call: TRBV7-9; d_call: TRBD1; j_call: TRBJ2-7; clone_size: NA; cdr3_nt: TGTGCCAGCAGCTGGAAGACAGGGGTCAGCAACGAGCAGTACTTC; cdr3_aa: CASSWKTGVSNEQYF
v_call: TRBV6-2/TRBV6-3; d_call: NA; j_call: TRBJ1-2; clone_size: NA; cdr3_nt: TGTGCCAGCAGTTACCTCAGGGGAAGAGATGGCTACACCTTC; cdr3_aa: CASSYLRGRDGYTF
v_call: TRBV30; d_call: NA; j_call: TRBJ1-4; clone_size: NA; cdr3_nt: TGTGCCTGGAGTGCACGGACGGGAGAAAAACTGTTTTTT; cdr3_aa: CAWSARTGEKLFF
v_call: TRBV10-3; d_call: TRBD1; j_call: TRBJ2-3; clone_size: NA; cdr3_nt: TGTGCCATCAGTGAGTCCCTTTCGACAGGGTTAAGCACAGATACGCAGTATTTT; cdr3_aa: CAISESLSTGLSTDTQYF
v_call: TRBV10-3; d_call: NA; j_call: TRBJ1-1; clone_size: NA; cdr3_nt: TGTGCCATCACCGAGGGGACACGCGAAGCTTTCTTT; cdr3_aa: CAITEGTREAFF
v_call: TRBV18; d_call: TRBD1; j_call: TRBJ1-1; clone_size: NA; cdr3_nt: TGTGCCAGCTCACCCCTGACGCAAGGACAGGGCCACACTGAAGCTTTCTTT; cdr3_aa: CASSPLTQGQGHTEAFF
v_call: TRBV2; d_call: NA; j_call: TRBJ1-2; clone_size: few; cdr3_nt: TGTGCCAGCACCAGAAGACAGACAACTAACTATGGCTACACCTTC; cdr3_aa: CASTRRQTTNYGYTF
v_call: TRBV5-1; d_call: TRBD2; j_call: TRBJ2-1; clone_size: NA; cdr3_nt: TGCGCCAGCAGGACAGCGGGAGGGCGGGATGGCTACAATGAGCAGTTCTTC; cdr3_aa: CASRTAGGRDGYNEQFF